This T cell receptor beta chain was profiled in a study of T-cell memory formation after mild COVID-19. Germline V CDR1 and CDR2: MGHRA, YSYEKL. Trimming removed 3 bases from V and 1 base from J, with 14 bases in between. This CDR3 comprises 16 residues. In TCRdb, the 5' RACE reads were re-called with MiXCR into one record per CDR3 protein. Of 40,000 to 55,000 distinct CDR3 sequences listed, roughly 12% are singletons. Sample: PBMCs or a T cell subset sorted from them (not recorded which). This clonotype originated in a man younger than 35 who had mild COVID-19 (a few samples of this study predate the infection). Cell type and time point are not known. This chain links TRBV4-1 with TRBJ2-3; perhaps TRBD2 as D (6 bases). The CDR3, as DNA: TGCGCCAGCAGCCAGTCAGCGGGTCTGGGCACAGATACGCAGTATTTT. The encoded protein is CASSQSAGLGTDTQYF.